This TCR beta chain was sequenced during a study of T cell responses to AZD1222 COVID-19 vaccine (dated by TCRdb to the early 2020s). The study in broad terms: TCR sequencing was performed for 233 trial participants, of whom some 200 were given two doses of AZD1222 and around 25 were given two doses of MenACWY control vaccine. Enrollment into the trials was organized by age into subgroups of 18-55, 56-69 and 70-plus years, and those subgroups contained roughly 150, 30 and 60 TCR-sequenced participants, respectively.

The CDR3 regions of human TCRbeta chains were analyzed by immunosequencing. The published analysis was carried out like this. Repertoire TCRs were matched against a reference library of SARS-CoV-2-specific TCRs generated with the MIRA antigen-specificity platform. Breadth was defined as the fraction of unique TCRs that were SARS-CoV-2-associated, and depth was defined as the fraction of total T cells that were SARS-CoV-2-associated. Using the MIRA data, every spike-specific TCR was mapped to the spike region that the TCR reacted to and assigned to either a CD4 or a CD8 class. Log10-transformed breadth and depth values were compared by one-way ANOVA with Sidak's multiple comparisons tests. The clones in this table, taken by TCRdb from immuneACCESS, are in-frame only. Not every clone is retained; where verified, under half of the shortfall comes from an unresolved V gene, and the cause of the rest is unknown. V, J and clone size are taken as reported in that table, and D and trimming were inferred from the DNA itself. The sample table records approximately 130,000 clones; approximately 90% of these occur just once. Clones ranked in the top ten supply under 4.5% of the sample.

Per the publication, the time point label means: about 28 days (+/-7) after the second vaccine dose. Interpreted using the paper, the treatment or condition label stands for: meningococcal conjugate vaccine given as trial control. Samples from vaccinated people were obtained from the UK trials COV001 and COV002, which included a single-blind randomized controlled phase 2/3 trial of AZD1222 (ChAdOx1 nCoV-19) in healthy adults. For TCRbeta chain sequencing, PBMC samples from trial participants were taken at day 0 and at day 28 after the second dose. As for this clone: The clone's antigen remains unknown. No qualities accompany the bases; no much larger clone lies one base away.

Summary of the overall study and its limitations: Vaccine-associated CD4 TCRs spanned the whole spike protein, with dominant responses in regions 160-218 and 743-854. After two AZD1222 doses, spike-specific TCR breadth and depth were significantly higher than at day 0 and than in MenACWY recipients. In the small 56-69-year group, the increase in depth fell short of significance, most likely because of low power. Epitopes outside the regions mutated in the B.1.351 and B.1.1.7 variants were reportedly recognized by nearly half of the unique spike-specific TCRs. Conclusions about previously exposed vaccinees are limited because only six or seven AZD1222 recipients were SARS-CoV-2 seropositive at baseline. Because no samples from the day 14 peak response were available, repertoires could be characterized only after the peak T cell response. Participants were mostly white British, with more females than males. The authors suggested clonal diversity may have been underestimated.

The sequences come from peripheral blood, collected 28 days after the second dose of the MenACWY control vaccine. The sequence came from an adult who received the MenACWY meningococcal vaccine as a control.

The CDR3 protein: CASSKVGRFNNQPQHF. The base sequence is TGTGCCAGCAGCAAAGTTGGCAGGTTTAACAATCAGCCCCAGCATTTT. The V and J genes are TRBV21-1 and TRBJ1-5; TRBD1 is taken as the D call from the table, unchecked against the DNA. TRBV21-1 has pseudogene status. From its cysteine to its phenylalanine, the CDR3 spans 16 amino acids. The DNA shown is the 48-base CDR3, in frame from base 1.